This T cell receptor beta chain derives from a study of blood T cell repertoires in COVID-19. In the study overall: Sample material is recorded as cDNA or gDNA derived from T cells, B-cell-depleted T cells, or PBMCs.

J lost 2 bases, V lost 3 bases, and 7 bases had no gene match. CDR1 is KGHSH and CDR2 is LQKENI in the germline V gene. The CDR3 runs 16 residues. Under the authors' procedure: By means of reference gene primer amplification, nucleated cell counts were estimated. TCRdb keeps only in-frame clones here, not all; method: immunoSEQ multiplex PCR. Clonal size and the V and J genes are those of that table, whereas D and trimming came from the DNA. The table has about 250,000 clones, 70% to 90% seen once. What was sequenced was peripheral blood. The clonotype comes from a man younger than 30 with active or convalescent COVID-19. The gene calls are TRBV18 and TRBJ1-5; 7 bases map to TRBD1. The CDR3 DNA follows: TGTGCCAGCTCACCCCGAGGGGGCGATCGCAATCAGCCCCAGCATTTT. Protein sequence: CASSPRGGDRNQPQHF. The full variable domain, its missing parts supplied by reference TRBV18 and TRBJ1-5, is NAGVMQNPRHLVRRRGQEARLRCSPMKGHSHVYWYRQLPEEGLKFMVYLQKENIIDESGMPKERFSAEFPKEGPSILRIQQVVRGDSAAYFCASSPRGGDRNQPQHFGDGTRLSIL.